What follows describes a single TCR beta chain. Its antigen is not identified. The PCR was carried out with 60 Vbeta primers and 13 Jbeta primers. The data were produced by immunoSEQ multiplex PCR, yet TCRdb's version contains in-frame clones alone and is incomplete. The sample lists about 170,000 clones, about four fifths occurring once. This specimen belongs to a study of cytomegalovirus exposure and HLA in healthy donors. Study conclusions and caveats: Later analysis found that TCR beta chains associated with HLA were more clonally expanded than other, equally common chains.

The V and J ends lost 5 bases and 5 bases, in that order; junction bases with no gene match: 9. This CDR3 spans 15 amino acids. Germline CDR1 is SGHTA and CDR2 is FQGNSA. This receptor was taken from a man aged 30-40 years in good health and CMV-seropositive. The specimen was PBMCs. The rearrangement links TRBV7-2 to TRBJ2-5; the match to TRBD1 covers 9 bases. This chain's CDR3 is CASSASGTGFETQYF. The CDR3 nucleotides are TGTGCCAGCAGCGCCTCCGGGACAGGGTTCGAGACCCAGTACTTC.